This TCR beta chain was identified in a study of T cells in Graves' hyperthyroidism and ophthalmopathy (dated by TCRdb to between 2018 and 2020). Context from the whole study: Peripheral blood was sampled at the time of initial diagnosis, prior to any treatment. Whether ophthalmopathy could be predicted prospectively was tested in an independent validation cohort made up of approximately 19 hyperthyroidism patients plus 17 patients who later progressed to ophthalmopathy. After sampling, hyperthyroidism patients received methimazole starting at 30 mg daily, and ophthalmopathy patients received high-dose intravenous methylprednisolone. In about 6 Graves' hyperthyroidism patients, the study also compared T-cell repertoires from thyroid tissue with T-cell repertoires from blood. The roughly 94 discovery patients were randomly divided into training and test sets at a 7:3 ratio. To identify distinguishing TCR V-J signatures, a discovery cohort of 100 patients was used, comprising fewer than 45 with Graves' ophthalmopathy and around 60 with stable Graves' hyperthyroidism. The paper reports TCR Vbeta CDR3 sequencing of roughly 140 peripheral blood samples: some 41 ophthalmopathy, roughly 80 hyperthyroidism and 17 progressor patients. General conclusions and limits of the study: In validation, the model predicted progression to ophthalmopathy a median of 6.5 months before onset, with 65% to 71% sensitivity and about 75% specificity. No statistical method was used to fix the sample size in advance, and group allocation was not hidden from the investigators. In cross-validation, a model built on a 13 V-J signature told ophthalmopathy apart from stable hyperthyroidism with 85% to 90% sensitivity and about 81% specificity, and in testing the same model reached 80%/75%. Most expanded thyroid clonotypes (frequency above 0.001) were also detected in blood, suggesting blood repertoires may reflect thyroid immune responses.

V loses 5 bases, J loses 5 bases, and the germline ends lie 11 bases apart. According to the germline V gene (reference sequence), CDR1 reads DFQATT and CDR2 reads SNEGSKA. The CDR3 starts with the cysteine, ends with the phenylalanine, and has 12 residues. Just the 36-base CDR3 DNA is kept, in frame starting at base 1. In this sample, this clonotype turned up many times. The clone's antigen remains unknown. Per-nucleotide qualities are absent, and no much larger clonotype sits a single base away. The TCR beta CDR3 regions were amplified from RNA transcripts. The first round of RT-PCR for the TCR CDR3 was performed with the HTBI primer set and the Qiagen OneStep RT-PCR kit. Libraries were constructed in a second round of multiplex PCR, after which size selection and purification were carried out. Paired-end sequencing of the libraries was performed with 100 bp reads on an Illumina HiSeq2000. In the paper's pipeline: SOAPnuke was used to process the raw data, throwing out any read that contained adapters or uncalled bases, had a mean Phred below 15, or lacked an exact constant-primer or identifier match. High-quality paired reads were merged with COPE v1.2.5, and unique nucleotide sequences were defined as clonotypes. Clonotypes were aligned to IMGT TRBV, TRBD and TRBJ reference segments using MiTCR v1.1. The analysis included only V-J combinations with a frequency above 0.0001, which together covered about 99% of the repertoires. The TCS score was defined as F50 (clonal expansion) divided by E x V (chaos), with BLOSUM62-based TCRdist calculated between CDR3 peptides within each V-J. Welch's t-statistics and random forest reduced fewer than 600 V-J features to roughly 13, which were used in a naive Bayes classifier (R e1071). Starting from the raw public reads, TCRdb applied fastp trimming at Q25, assembled clones with MiXCR and retained in-frame beta chains. Rows with a matching CDR3 protein are joined into one entry that keeps the most common DNA and genes. The V and J calls reflect TCRdb's pipeline rather than the authors' work. The sample records 560,000 or so distinct CDR3 sequences, just under 20% of which are singletons. 45% to 50% of the sample lies in the top ten.

Moderately to severely active disease, a Clinical Activity Score of at least 3, a NOSPECS grade of at least 4, and a duration under 3 months were present in ophthalmopathy patients. The study excluded patients with uncontrolled infections, other autoimmune diseases, pregnancy or lactation. Diagnoses were based on clinical symptoms, serum thyroxine and TRAb, thyroid ultrasound and orbital computed tomography. PBMCs were isolated from more than 9 ml of fresh peripheral blood by Ficoll-Paque density gradient centrifugation. Total RNA was extracted using Trizol reagent, and RNA quality was assessed on an Agilent 2100 Bioanalyzer.

The sequencing input was blood. Recombination connected TRBV20-1 to TRBJ2-3; no D gene is confidently identified. The source of this sequence is a man in his forties with Graves' ophthalmopathy. The CDR3 region has the sequence CSAGRPRDTQYF. The nucleotide sequence is TGCAGTGCTGGAAGGCCTCGAGATACGCAGTATTTT.